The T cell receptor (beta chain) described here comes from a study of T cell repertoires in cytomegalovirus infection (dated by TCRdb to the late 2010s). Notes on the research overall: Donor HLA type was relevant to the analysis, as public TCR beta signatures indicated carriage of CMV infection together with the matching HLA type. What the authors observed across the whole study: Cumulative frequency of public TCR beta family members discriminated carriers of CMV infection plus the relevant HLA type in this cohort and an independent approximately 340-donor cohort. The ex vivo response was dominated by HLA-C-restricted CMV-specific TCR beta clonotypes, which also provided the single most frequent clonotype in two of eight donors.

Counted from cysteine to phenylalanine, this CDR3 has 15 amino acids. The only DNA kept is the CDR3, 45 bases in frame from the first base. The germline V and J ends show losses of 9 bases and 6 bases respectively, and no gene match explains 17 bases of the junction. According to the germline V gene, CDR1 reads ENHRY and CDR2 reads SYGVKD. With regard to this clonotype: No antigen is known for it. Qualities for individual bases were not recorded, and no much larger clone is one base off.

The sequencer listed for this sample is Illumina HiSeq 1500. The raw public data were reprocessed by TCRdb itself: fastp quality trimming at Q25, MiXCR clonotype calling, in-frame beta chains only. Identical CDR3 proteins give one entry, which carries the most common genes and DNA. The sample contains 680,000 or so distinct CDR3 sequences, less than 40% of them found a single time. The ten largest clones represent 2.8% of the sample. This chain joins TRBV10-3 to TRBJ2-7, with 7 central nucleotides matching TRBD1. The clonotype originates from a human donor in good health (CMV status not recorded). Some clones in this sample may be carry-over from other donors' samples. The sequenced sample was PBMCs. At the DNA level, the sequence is TGTGCCATAATGCCGACAGGGAATGGAGTTGGCGAGCAGTACTTC. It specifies CAIMPTGNGVGEQYF.